These 15 T cell receptor beta chains were all obtained from the same sample, sequenced in a study of blood T cells in healthy people across ages (dated by TCRdb to about 2015). The library was obtained by 5' RACE. The sequencer was an Illumina HiSeq 2500. The second PCR ran for roughly 7 to 11 cycles and used a J-beta primer mix along with a sample-barcoded 5' primer. Through fastp at Q25 and MiXCR, TCRdb rebuilt clones from the public reads, retaining in-frame beta chains. Every CDR3 protein is listed once, alongside the most common genes and DNA of its rows. The sample data list 1.5 million to 2 million distinct CDR3 sequences, and 40% to 55% of these were observed just once. The ten largest clones capture approximately 2% of the sample. The sequencing sample was made of blood. The source is a woman in her 40s in good health.

This clonotype occurred once. The chain links TRBV7-2 to TRBJ1-1; D gene uncertain. V was pared by 7 bases and J by 2 bases, with 14 bases between. This CDR3 is built from 14 residues. The germline V gene encodes CDR1 SGHTA and CDR2 FQGNSA. The CDR3 nucleotides are TGTGCCAGCACCCCCTTGGCAGGAAACACTGAAGCTTTCTTT. Its protein product is CASTPLAGNTEAFF. Using reference TRBV7-2 and TRBJ1-1 for the parts outside the CDR3, the full variable domain is GAGVSQSPSNKVTEKGKDVELRCDPISGHTALYWYRQSLGQGLEFLIYFQGNSAPDKSGLPSDRFSAERTGGSVSTLTIQRTQQEDSAVYLCASTPLAGNTEAFFGQGTRLTVV.

The chain carries TRBV12-3 or TRBV12-4 and TRBJ2-1; tentatively, D is TRBD1 (5 bases). Trimming removed 1 base from V and 4 bases from J, with 14 bases in between. The CDR3 length is 16 residues. CDR3 protein: CASSLVPAGLYNEQFF. The CDR3, as DNA: TGTGCCAGCAGTTTAGTCCCCGCAGGGTTGTACAATGAGCAGTTCTTC.

The CDR3: CASSRMDRGRAPLHF. For the CDR3, the DNA is TGTGCCAGCAGCCGAATGGACAGGGGGCGAGCACCCCTCCACTTT. The chain joins TRBV7-2 to TRBJ1-6; the match to TRBD1 covers 11 bases. The V gene end was trimmed by 5 bases and the J gene end by 11 bases; junction bases not matched to a gene: 8. CDR1 and CDR2 (germline): SGHTA, FQGNSA. This CDR3 comprises 15 residues.

V is TRBV7-3 and J is TRBJ1-1, with D possibly TRBD1 on 5 matching bases. This CDR3 comprises 13 residues. Germline V gene data show CDR1 as SGHTA and CDR2 as FQGTGA. The V end lost 6 bases, the J end lost 1 base, and 9 bases lay between the germline ends. The CDR3 region is CASRWDGNTEAFF. CDR3 DNA: TGTGCCAGCAGATGGGACGGGAACACTGAAGCTTTCTTT.

The chain joins TRBV7-9 to TRBJ1-2; 9 nucleotides agree with TRBD1. Germline-derived CDR1 and CDR2 are SEHNR and FQNEAQ (reference sequence). V was pared by 1 base and J by 8 bases, with 11 bases of the junction left unmatched. The CDR3 is 16 amino acids. Written as DNA, the CDR3 is TGTGCCAGCAGCTTAGGAGAAACAGGGGGCTTGAGAGGCTACACCTTC. This gives the protein CASSLGETGGLRGYTF.

As to this clonotype: Relative to the germline gene, one junction end is altered; a read error may explain this. This chain joins TRBV20-1 and TRBJ2-5; TRBD1 aligns across 10 bases. The CDR3 extends over 15 amino acids. Germline V lookup: CDR1 DFQATT, CDR2 SNEGSKA (reference sequence). The CDR3 nucleotides read TGCGGTGCTAGGCAGGGACAGGGGAGGCAAGAGACCCAGTACTTC. Its protein product is CGARQGQGRQETQYF.

This chain joins TRBV11-2 and TRBJ2-7; 8 bases line up with TRBD1. CDR1 is SGHAT, CDR2 FQNNGV, per germline. J gave up 3 bases and V 5 bases, and 15 bases lay outside the gene matches. CDR3 length equals 17 residues. The CDR3 region is CASSKTDRENFGYEQYF. The CDR3, as DNA: TGTGCCAGCAGCAAAACGGACAGGGAAAATTTCGGCTACGAGCAGTACTTC.

V usage is TRBV20-1 and J usage is TRBJ2-5; the match to TRBD2 covers 7 bases. The V and J ends lost 6 bases and 1 base, in that order; junction bases with no gene match: 8. The V gene's germline CDR1 is DFQATT and CDR2 SNEGSKA (reference sequence). The CDR3 covers 14 residues. CDR3: CSAGSGVLQETQYF. The CDR3 nucleotides read TGCAGTGCAGGCAGCGGGGTCCTCCAAGAGACCCAGTACTTC.

The chain carries TRBV2 and TRBJ2-7; 12 nucleotides align to TRBD1. There are 15 residues in the CDR3. CDR1 and CDR2 (germline): SNHLY, FYNNEI. V lost 7 bases and J lost 7; bases outside the gene matches: 11. The CDR3 DNA reads as TGTGCCAGCAATGACCCGGGACAGGGGGCTCAAGAGCAGTACTTC. As protein: CASNDPGQGAQEQYF.

This chain joins TRBV5-1 and TRBJ1-2; D perhaps matches TRBD1 (5 bases). CDR1 is SGHRS and CDR2 is YFSETQ in the germline V gene. There are 14 residues in the CDR3. V was trimmed by 3 bases and J by 8 bases, leaving 17 bases between them. CDR3 sequence reads: CASSYLQGWEGYTF. The CDR3 DNA follows: TGCGCCAGCAGCTACCTTCAGGGATGGGAGGGCTACACCTTC.

The gene calls are TRBV20-1 and TRBJ2-7, with TRBD2 identical over 9 bases. The V gene end was trimmed by 4 bases and the J gene end by 7 bases; junction bases not matched to a gene: 26. The CDR3 is 19 amino acids. Germline CDR1 and CDR2: DFQATT and SNEGSKA (reference sequence). The CDR3 sequence: CSAIPSKAGGLFGYNEQYF. The CDR3 bases are TGCAGTGCTATCCCTAGTAAGGCGGGGGGGCTGTTCGGCTACAATGAGCAGTACTTC.

This clonotype was found a few times. The chain employs TRBV5-1 and TRBJ2-3; tentative D call: TRBD2 (6 bases). The CDR3 consists of 13 residues. Germline CDR1 SGHRS, CDR2 YFSETQ. V was shortened by 4 bases and J by 6 bases, with 12 bases between the two germline ends. The CDR3 DNA sequence: TGCGCCAGCAGCGGGGGACGGGAGGATACGCAGTATTTT. This sequence encodes CASSGGREDTQYF.

The CDR3 is CASSYPLSGSGGAYNEQFF. Here the CDR3 DNA reads TGTGCCAGCAGTTACCCCCTCTCGGGTAGCGGGGGGGCCTACAATGAGCAGTTCTTC. The gene calls are TRBV6-2 or TRBV6-3 and TRBJ2-1; 11 bases map to TRBD2. The junction had 11 bases not matched to a gene; V was cut back by 2 bases and J by 2 bases. CDR1 and CDR2 (germline): MNHEY, SVGEGT. The CDR3 spans 19 residues.

This sequence joins TRBV10-3 and TRBJ2-4, with D perhaps TRBD2 (5 bases). TRBJ2-5 matches the DNA end more closely, so the J call is doubtful. Looked up from germline, CDR1 is ENHRY and CDR2 is SYGVKD. The CDR3 totals 13 residues. The CDR3 sequence: CAISESAGGTQYF. The DNA of the CDR3 is TGTGCCATCAGTGAGTCGGCGGGCGGGACCCAGTACTTC.

This chain joins TRBV4-1 and TRBJ2-7; no firm D call. Germline assignment: CDR1 MGHRA and CDR2 YSYEKL. The CDR3 runs 14 residues. Trimming removed 0 bases from V and 2 bases from J, with 8 bases in between. DNA of the CDR3: TGCGCCAGCAGCCAAGATAGGGCAGCCTACGAGCAGTACTTC. Encoded protein: CASSQDRAAYEQYF.